Listed below are T cell receptor beta chains from one sample, sequenced in a study of shared clonotypes between healthy human individuals. Assay used: immunoSEQ multiplex PCR; TCRdb lists only in-frame clones, some missing. The sample records over 2 million clones, 95% being singletons. The sequenced sample consisted of naive CD4+ T cells sorted from blood. The receptors shown here come from a man between 18 and 35 years old in good health. The CDR3 runs from the conserved cysteine through the conserved F or W. The D gene is left open where the match is weak. Only part of the rows carry a size: once, few, many, or a class if the clone is expanded.

CDR3nt: TGTGCCGGGGGGGAGTACAATGAGCAGTTCTTC
CDR3aa: CAGGEYNEQFF
abundance: -
len: 11
d_gene: TRBD2
j_gene: TRBJ2-1
v_gene: TRBV10-3

CDR3nt: TGTGCCAGCAGCTATTCGTCGGGAGGCTCAGGAAACACCATATATTTT
CDR3aa: CASSYSSGGSGNTIYF
abundance: -
len: 16
d_gene: -
j_gene: TRBJ1-3
v_gene: TRBV7-2

CDR3nt: TGTGCCAGCTCACCACCCGGGGCCGGCTCTGGAAACACCATATATTTT
CDR3aa: CASSPPGAGSGNTIYF
abundance: -
len: 16
d_gene: -
j_gene: TRBJ1-3
v_gene: TRBV18

CDR3nt: TGTGCCAGCAGTATGCAGGGTGCTGGGGCCAACGTCCTGACTTTC
CDR3aa: CASSMQGAGANVLTF
abundance: once
len: 15
d_gene: -
j_gene: TRBJ2-6
v_gene: TRBV6-1

CDR3nt: TGCGCCAGCAGTGTCAGCGGGAATTCACCCCTCCACTTT
CDR3aa: CASSVSGNSPLHF
abundance: -
len: 13
d_gene: -
j_gene: TRBJ1-6
v_gene: TRBV10-1

CDR3nt: TGTGCCAGCAGTCTCACAGGGCGCTATGGCTACACCTTC
CDR3aa: CASSLTGRYGYTF
abundance: -
len: 13
d_gene: -
j_gene: TRBJ1-2
v_gene: TRBV6-5

CDR3nt: TGTGCCAGCAGGGACCCCGGGACCCTCGGTCGCGAGTACTTC
CDR3aa: CASRDPGTLGREYF
abundance: -
len: 14
d_gene: -
j_gene: TRBJ2-7
v_gene: TRBV5-5

CDR3nt: TGTGCCAGCAGTTACTCGATGCGGGGCTACGAGCAGTACTTC
CDR3aa: CASSYSMRGYEQYF
abundance: -
len: 14
d_gene: -
j_gene: TRBJ2-7
v_gene: TRBV6-5

CDR3nt: TGTGCCAGCAGCCGCCGGGGCGCCACCGGAGGGGATACGCAGTATTTT
CDR3aa: CASSRRGATGGDTQYF
abundance: -
len: 16
d_gene: -
j_gene: TRBJ2-3
v_gene: TRBV11-2

CDR3nt: TGTGCCAGCAGTGAACTGGTCGAGCAGTACTTC
CDR3aa: CASSELVEQYF
abundance: -
len: 11
d_gene: -
j_gene: TRBJ2-7
v_gene: TRBV25-1

CDR3nt: TGTGCCATCAGTGAGTCCCAAATAGGGACAGGGCGGTACACCGGGGAGCTGTTTTTT
CDR3aa: CAISESQIGTGRYTGELFF
abundance: -
len: 19
d_gene: TRBD1
j_gene: TRBJ2-2
v_gene: TRBV10-3

CDR3nt: TGCGCCAGCAGCTTGTCGGGACAGGGGGCGCGGGTCTATGGCTACACCTTC
CDR3aa: CASSLSGQGARVYGYTF
abundance: -
len: 17
d_gene: TRBD1
j_gene: TRBJ1-2
v_gene: TRBV5-1

CDR3nt: TGTGCCAGCACCGCGGACAGGGGGAACACAGATACGCAGTATTTT
CDR3aa: CASTADRGNTDTQYF
abundance: -
len: 15
d_gene: TRBD1
j_gene: TRBJ2-3
v_gene: TRBV28

CDR3nt: TGCAGCGTTGGGCTCGGTGGGGGGGCAATAGAGACCCAGTACTTC
CDR3aa: CSVGLGGGAIETQYF
abundance: -
len: 15
d_gene: -
j_gene: TRBJ2-5
v_gene: TRBV29-1

CDR3nt: TGTGCCAGCACTCTCCAGGGCGCTACGAACATTCAGTACTTC
CDR3aa: CASTLQGATNIQYF
abundance: -
len: 14
d_gene: -
j_gene: TRBJ2-4
v_gene: TRBV5-5

CDR3nt: TGTGCCAGCAGTGCCGGAGGGGGGAGGAATTATGGCTACACCTTC
CDR3aa: CASSAGGGRNYGYTF
abundance: -
len: 15
d_gene: -
j_gene: TRBJ1-2
v_gene: TRBV25-1

CDR3nt: TGTGCCAGCAGCTTGGTCATCTTGCAGGGGGCGAATTCACCCCTCCACTTT
CDR3aa: CASSLVILQGANSPLHF
abundance: -
len: 17
d_gene: TRBD1
j_gene: TRBJ1-6
v_gene: TRBV5-4

CDR3nt: TGTGCCAGTAGTCCGGGACAGGTCTCGTTGGGCACTGAAGCTTTCTTT
CDR3aa: CASSPGQVSLGTEAFF
abundance: -
len: 16
d_gene: TRBD1
j_gene: TRBJ1-1
v_gene: TRBV19

CDR3nt: TGTGCCAGCAGTTACCCGGGGGCGAGTGATTCACCCCTCCACTTT
CDR3aa: CASSYPGASDSPLHF
abundance: -
len: 15
d_gene: -
j_gene: TRBJ1-6
v_gene: TRBV6-6

CDR3nt: TGTGCCTGGATGGACAGGGGCAGAAACACCATATATTTT
CDR3aa: CAWMDRGRNTIYF
abundance: -
len: 13
d_gene: TRBD1
j_gene: TRBJ1-3
v_gene: TRBV30

CDR3nt: TGTGCCAGCCGAAAACAGACAGGGGTTAATTCACCCCTCCACTTT
CDR3aa: CASRKQTGVNSPLHF
abundance: once
len: 15
d_gene: TRBD1
j_gene: TRBJ1-6
v_gene: TRBV14

CDR3nt: TGTGCCTGGAGTTTGAGGGCTCCCGGGGAGCTGTTTTTT
CDR3aa: CAWSLRAPGELFF
abundance: -
len: 13
d_gene: -
j_gene: TRBJ2-2
v_gene: TRBV30

CDR3nt: TGTGCCAGCAGTGAATTTAGGGCAGGGGTAGTTGTAAGCAATCAGCCCCAGCATTTT
CDR3aa: CASSEFRAGVVVSNQPQHF
abundance: -
len: 19
d_gene: -
j_gene: TRBJ1-5
v_gene: TRBV6-1

CDR3nt: TGTGCCAGCACCCAGGTCTATAATTCACCCCTCCACTTT
CDR3aa: CASTQVYNSPLHF
abundance: few
len: 13
d_gene: -
j_gene: TRBJ1-6
v_gene: TRBV28

CDR3nt: TGTGCCAGCAGTGAGGGACAGCGCTACGAGCAGTACTTC
CDR3aa: CASSEGQRYEQYF
abundance: -
len: 13
d_gene: TRBD1
j_gene: TRBJ2-7
v_gene: TRBV25-1

CDR3nt: TGCAGCGGCAGGACAGGGGCGACGAACACTGAAGCTTTCTTT
CDR3aa: CSGRTGATNTEAFF
abundance: once
len: 14
d_gene: TRBD1
j_gene: TRBJ1-1
v_gene: TRBV29-1

CDR3nt: TGTGCCAGCAGCTTCTCCGGGAGAGCTTTTTTGGCTTTCTTT
CDR3aa: CASSFSGRAFLAFF
abundance: once
len: 14
d_gene: -
j_gene: TRBJ1-1
v_gene: TRBV7-9

CDR3nt: TGCGCCAGCAGCTTGGGTCAGGATTATGGCTACACCTTC
CDR3aa: CASSLGQDYGYTF
abundance: -
len: 13
d_gene: -
j_gene: TRBJ1-2
v_gene: TRBV5-1

CDR3nt: TGTGCCAGCAGTCCACAAGACAGGGGAACAGAAGCTTTCTTT
CDR3aa: CASSPQDRGTEAFF
abundance: -
len: 14
d_gene: TRBD1
j_gene: TRBJ1-1
v_gene: TRBV28

CDR3nt: TGTGCCTGGAGTGCGGGACAGGCTCACGAGCAGTACTTC
CDR3aa: CAWSAGQAHEQYF
abundance: -
len: 13
d_gene: TRBD1
j_gene: TRBJ2-7
v_gene: TRBV30

CDR3nt: TGCGCCAGCAGCTTGGAAGGGTTCACTGGAAACACCATATATTTT
CDR3aa: CASSLEGFTGNTIYF
abundance: once
len: 15
d_gene: -
j_gene: TRBJ1-3
v_gene: TRBV5-1

CDR3nt: TGTGCCAGCAGCCAAGGCGCAGGGCGGTACGAGCAGTACTTC
CDR3aa: CASSQGAGRYEQYF
abundance: -
len: 14
d_gene: -
j_gene: TRBJ2-7
v_gene: TRBV14

CDR3nt: TGCGCCAGCAGCTCCGGGACGGAAGGAAATGGCTACACCTTC
CDR3aa: CASSSGTEGNGYTF
abundance: once
len: 14
d_gene: -
j_gene: TRBJ1-2
v_gene: TRBV5-1

CDR3nt: TGCGCCAGCAGACCAACAGGGGAGACTGAAGCTTTCTTT
CDR3aa: CASRPTGETEAFF
abundance: -
len: 13
d_gene: TRBD1
j_gene: TRBJ1-1
v_gene: TRBV5-1

CDR3nt: TGTGCCAGCAGCGTAGGGTGGGAGGGCACAGATACGCAGTATTTT
CDR3aa: CASSVGWEGTDTQYF
abundance: -
len: 15
d_gene: -
j_gene: TRBJ2-3
v_gene: TRBV9

CDR3nt: TGTGCCAGCAGCAGAACCGGACAGGGAACTAACTATGGCTACACCTTC
CDR3aa: CASSRTGQGTNYGYTF
abundance: once
len: 16
d_gene: TRBD1
j_gene: TRBJ1-2
v_gene: TRBV5-4

CDR3nt: TGTGCCAGCAGTCAAGACAGGGGCCCAGATACGCAGTATTTT
CDR3aa: CASSQDRGPDTQYF
abundance: -
len: 14
d_gene: TRBD1
j_gene: TRBJ2-3
v_gene: TRBV2

CDR3nt: TGTGCCAGCAGTGAAGCGCCGGACAGATATAGCAATCAGCCCCAGCATTTT
CDR3aa: CASSEAPDRYSNQPQHF
abundance: -
len: 17
d_gene: -
j_gene: TRBJ1-5
v_gene: TRBV6-1

CDR3nt: TGTGCCAGCTCACCACCGGGACTCCAGAACACCGGGGAGCTGTTTTTT
CDR3aa: CASSPPGLQNTGELFF
abundance: -
len: 16
d_gene: -
j_gene: TRBJ2-2
v_gene: TRBV18

CDR3nt: TGCGCCAGAGTCCTTGGGCGCCTGCTCGGGTACGAGCAGTACTTC
CDR3aa: CARVLGRLLGYEQYF
abundance: -
len: 15
d_gene: -
j_gene: TRBJ2-7
v_gene: TRBV10-1

CDR3nt: TGTGCCAGCAGTCGGCAGGGCCGTCATGGCTACACCTTC
CDR3aa: CASSRQGRHGYTF
abundance: once
len: 13
d_gene: -
j_gene: TRBJ1-2
v_gene: TRBV28

CDR3nt: TGTGCCAGCAGTTTTACTGACGTAGACGAGCAGTACTTC
CDR3aa: CASSFTDVDEQYF
abundance: -
len: 13
d_gene: -
j_gene: TRBJ2-7
v_gene: TRBV28